The present T cell receptor (beta chain) was sequenced within a study of blood T cells in healthy people across ages. The second PCR ran roughly 6 to 11 cycles with a sample-barcoded 5' primer and J-beta primers. One entry per CDR3 protein, called by TCRdb with MiXCR from the 5' RACE reads. Of hundreds of thousands of distinct CDR3 sequences detected, approximately 40% appear once; the ten largest clones hold around 30%. In germline, CDR1 is SGHTA, CDR2 FQGNSA. The CDR3 length is 15 residues. V dropped 3 bases and J dropped 4 bases, with 12 bases sitting between them. The specimen sequenced was blood. The TCR originated in an elderly man in good health. The V and J genes are TRBV7-2 and TRBJ2-2; no firm D call. The CDR3 loop is CASSFPSSSTGELFF. The CDR3 DNA reads TGTGCCAGCAGCTTCCCTTCTTCTTCCACCGGGGAGCTGTTTTTT.